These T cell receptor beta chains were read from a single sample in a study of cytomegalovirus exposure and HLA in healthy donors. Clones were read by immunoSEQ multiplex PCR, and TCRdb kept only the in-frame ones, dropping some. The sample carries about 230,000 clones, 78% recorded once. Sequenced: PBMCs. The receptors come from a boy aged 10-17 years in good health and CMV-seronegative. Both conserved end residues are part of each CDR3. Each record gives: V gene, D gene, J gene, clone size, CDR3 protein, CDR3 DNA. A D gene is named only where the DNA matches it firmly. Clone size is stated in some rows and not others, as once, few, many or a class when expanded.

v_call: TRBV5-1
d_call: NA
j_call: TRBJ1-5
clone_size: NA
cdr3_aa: CASSWGEGPGNQPQHF
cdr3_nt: TGCGCCAGCAGCTGGGGTGAGGGTCCGGGAAATCAGCCCCAGCATTTT

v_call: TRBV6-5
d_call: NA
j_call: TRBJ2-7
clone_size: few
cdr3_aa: CASSYGAEQYF
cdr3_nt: TGTGCCAGCAGTTACGGGGCCGAGCAGTACTTC

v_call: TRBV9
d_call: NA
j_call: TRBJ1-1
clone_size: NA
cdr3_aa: CASSVVQGGAEAFF
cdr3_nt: TGTGCCAGCAGCGTAGTGCAGGGAGGCGCTGAAGCTTTCTTT

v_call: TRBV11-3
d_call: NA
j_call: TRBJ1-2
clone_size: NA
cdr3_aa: CASSLEGIGGYTF
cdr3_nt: TGTGCCAGCAGCTTAGAGGGCATAGGTGGCTACACCTTC

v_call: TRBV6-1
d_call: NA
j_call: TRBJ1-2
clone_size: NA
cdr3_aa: CASSVAAGVLPINYGYTF
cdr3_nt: TGTGCCAGCAGTGTGGCTGCAGGGGTCTTGCCGATTAACTATGGCTACACCTTC

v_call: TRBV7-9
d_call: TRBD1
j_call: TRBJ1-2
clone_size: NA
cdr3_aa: CASSPPLPDRGPRNYGYTF
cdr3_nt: TGTGCCAGCAGCCCCCCCCTACCGGACAGGGGCCCCAGGAACTATGGCTACACCTTC

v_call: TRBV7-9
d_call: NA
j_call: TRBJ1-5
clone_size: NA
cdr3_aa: CASSPKGGQPQHF
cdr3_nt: TGTGCCAGCAGCCCAAAAGGGGGACAGCCCCAGCATTTT

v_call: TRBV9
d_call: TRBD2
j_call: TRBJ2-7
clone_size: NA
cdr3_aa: CASSVAASGDYEQYF
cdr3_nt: TGTGCCAGCAGCGTAGCTGCTAGCGGTGACTACGAGCAGTACTTC

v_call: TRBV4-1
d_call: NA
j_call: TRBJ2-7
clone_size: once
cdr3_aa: CASSQTSYEQYF
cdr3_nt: TGCGCCAGCAGCCAAACCTCCTACGAGCAGTACTTC

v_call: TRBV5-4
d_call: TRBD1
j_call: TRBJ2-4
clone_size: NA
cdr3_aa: CASSREGAAKNIQYF
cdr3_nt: TGTGCCAGCAGCCGCGAGGGGGCGGCCAAAAACATTCAGTACTTC

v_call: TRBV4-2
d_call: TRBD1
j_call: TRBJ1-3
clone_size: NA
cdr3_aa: CASSQPPTGGFVGNTIYF
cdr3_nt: TGTGCCAGCAGCCAACCCCCGACAGGGGGTTTTGTTGGAAACACCATATATTTT

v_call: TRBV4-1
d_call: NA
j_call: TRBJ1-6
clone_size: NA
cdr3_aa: CASSPFRRDNSPLHF
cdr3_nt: TGCGCCAGCAGCCCATTTCGCCGGGATAATTCACCCCTCCACTTT

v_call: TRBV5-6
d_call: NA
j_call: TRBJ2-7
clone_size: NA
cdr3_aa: CASSPLGRPLYEQYF
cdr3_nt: TGTGCCAGCAGCCCCCTAGGGAGGCCCTTGTACGAGCAGTACTTC

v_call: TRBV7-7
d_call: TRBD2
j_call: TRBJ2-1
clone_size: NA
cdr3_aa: CASSLAGGLAIHNEQFF
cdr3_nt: TGTGCTAGCAGCTTAGCGGGGGGACTAGCGATACACAATGAGCAGTTCTTC

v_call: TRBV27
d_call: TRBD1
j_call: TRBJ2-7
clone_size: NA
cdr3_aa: CASLSPGQPLYEQYF
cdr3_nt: TGTGCCAGCTTATCGCCGGGACAGCCTTTATACGAGCAGTACTTC

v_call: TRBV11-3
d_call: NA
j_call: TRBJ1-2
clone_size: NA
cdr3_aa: CASSHRDGYTF
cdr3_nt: TGTGCCAGCAGTCACAGGGACGGCTACACCTTC

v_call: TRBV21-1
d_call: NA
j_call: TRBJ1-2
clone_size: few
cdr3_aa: CASSNLGQGKRGYTF
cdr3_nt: TGTGCCAGCAGCAACCTCGGACAGGGGAAGCGTGGCTACACCTTC

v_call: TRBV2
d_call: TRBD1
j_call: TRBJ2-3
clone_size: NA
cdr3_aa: CASSRDRGTDTQYF
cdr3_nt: TGTGCCAGCAGTAGGGACAGGGGCACAGATACGCAGTATTTT

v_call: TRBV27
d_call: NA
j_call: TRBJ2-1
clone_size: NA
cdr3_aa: CASVPTGRTYNEQFF
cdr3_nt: TGTGCCAGTGTGCCGACAGGTCGAACTTACAATGAGCAGTTCTTC

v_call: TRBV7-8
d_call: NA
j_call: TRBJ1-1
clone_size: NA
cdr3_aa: CASSFGFTEAFF
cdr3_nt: TGTGCCAGCAGCTTCGGGTTCACTGAAGCTTTCTTT

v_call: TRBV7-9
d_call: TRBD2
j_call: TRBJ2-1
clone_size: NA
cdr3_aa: CASSPPSSGSTVF
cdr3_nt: TGTGCCAGCAGCCCCCCAAGTAGCGGGAGTACGGTCTTC

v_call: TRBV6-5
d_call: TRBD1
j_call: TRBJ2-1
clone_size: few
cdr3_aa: CASSLQGANEQFF
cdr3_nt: TGTGCCAGCAGCTTACAGGGGGCCAATGAGCAGTTCTTC

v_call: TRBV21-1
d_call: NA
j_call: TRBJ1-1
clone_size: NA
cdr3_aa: CASRKVAPEAFF
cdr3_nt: TGTGCCAGCAGAAAAGTGGCACCAGAAGCTTTCTTT

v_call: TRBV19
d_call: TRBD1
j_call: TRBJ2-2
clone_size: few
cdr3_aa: CASSGQGYTGELFF
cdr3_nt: TGTGCCAGTAGCGGACAGGGATACACCGGGGAGCTGTTTTTT

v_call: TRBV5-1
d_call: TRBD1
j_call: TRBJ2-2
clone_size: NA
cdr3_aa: CASSGTGNTGELFF
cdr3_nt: TGCGCCAGCAGTGGGACAGGGAACACCGGGGAGCTGTTTTTT

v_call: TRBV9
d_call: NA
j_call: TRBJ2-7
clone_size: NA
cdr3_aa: CASSVADSPYEQYF
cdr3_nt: TGTGCCAGCAGCGTAGCGGACAGTCCCTACGAGCAGTACTTC

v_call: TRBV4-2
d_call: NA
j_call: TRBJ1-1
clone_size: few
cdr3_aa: CASSQEGAWNTEAFF
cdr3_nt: TGTGCCAGCAGCCAAGAAGGGGCCTGGAACACTGAAGCTTTCTTT

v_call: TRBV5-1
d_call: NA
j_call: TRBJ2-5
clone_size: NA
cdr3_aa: CASSLLWQRRGETQYF
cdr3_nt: TGCGCCAGCAGCTTGTTATGGCAAAGGCGGGGCGAGACCCAGTACTTC

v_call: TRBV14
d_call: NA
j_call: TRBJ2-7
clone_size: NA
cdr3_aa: CASSQGGGSEQYF
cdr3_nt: TGTGCCAGCAGCCAAGGAGGAGGGAGCGAGCAGTACTTC

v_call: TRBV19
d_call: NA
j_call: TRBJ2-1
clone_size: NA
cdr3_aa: CASSRNSEGEQFF
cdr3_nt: TGTGCCAGTAGTCGAAACAGCGAGGGTGAGCAGTTCTTC

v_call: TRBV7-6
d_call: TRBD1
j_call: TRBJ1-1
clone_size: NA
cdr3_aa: CASSNRGGNTEAFF
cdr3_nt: TGTGCCAGCAGCAACAGGGGAGGGAACACTGAAGCTTTCTTT

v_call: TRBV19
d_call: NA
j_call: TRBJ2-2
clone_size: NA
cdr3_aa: CASSAALNTGELFF
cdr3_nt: TGTGCCAGTAGTGCGGCCCTCAACACCGGGGAGCTGTTTTTT

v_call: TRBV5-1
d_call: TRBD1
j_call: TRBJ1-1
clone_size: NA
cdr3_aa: CASSQRTGGAPMNTEAFF
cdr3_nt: TGCGCCAGCAGCCAACGGACAGGGGGCGCCCCTATGAACACTGAAGCTTTCTTT

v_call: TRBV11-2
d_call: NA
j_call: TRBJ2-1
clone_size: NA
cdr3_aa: CASSGGNEQFF
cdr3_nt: TGTGCCAGCAGTGGCGGCAATGAGCAGTTCTTC

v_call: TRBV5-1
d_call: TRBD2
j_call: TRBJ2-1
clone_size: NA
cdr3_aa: CASSPKLAGGPNEQFF
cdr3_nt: TGCGCCAGCAGCCCCAAACTAGCGGGAGGGCCCAATGAGCAGTTCTTC

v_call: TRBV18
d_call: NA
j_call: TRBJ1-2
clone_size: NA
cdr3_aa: CASSPQTGGEGYTF
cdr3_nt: TGTGCCAGCTCGCCTCAGACAGGAGGTGAGGGCTACACCTTC

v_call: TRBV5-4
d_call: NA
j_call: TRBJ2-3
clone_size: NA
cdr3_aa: CASSPPKGESGTDTQYF
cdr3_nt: TGTGCCAGCAGCCCCCCAAAGGGAGAATCGGGCACAGATACGCAGTATTTT

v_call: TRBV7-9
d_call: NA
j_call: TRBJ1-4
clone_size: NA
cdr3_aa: CASSLVRGKLFF
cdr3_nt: TGTGCCAGCAGCTTAGTGCGGGGAAAACTGTTTTTT

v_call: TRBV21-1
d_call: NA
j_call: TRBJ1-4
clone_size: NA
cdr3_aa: CASRRPDRATTNEKLFF
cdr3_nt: TGTGCCAGCCGTCGACCTGACAGGGCCACAACTAATGAAAAACTGTTTTTT

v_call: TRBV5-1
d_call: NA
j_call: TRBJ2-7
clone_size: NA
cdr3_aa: CASRPTEGQKYEQYF
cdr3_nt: TGCGCCAGCAGACCAACTGAGGGCCAGAAGTACGAGCAGTACTTC

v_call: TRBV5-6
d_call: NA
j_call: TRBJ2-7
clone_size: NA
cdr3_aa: CASSDPGVLEQYF
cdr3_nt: TGTGCCAGCAGCGACCCCGGGGTCCTCGAGCAGTACTTC

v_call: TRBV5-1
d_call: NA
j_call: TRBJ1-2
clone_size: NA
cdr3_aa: CASSLDGGTYNYGYTF
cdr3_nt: TGCGCCAGCAGCTTGGATGGCGGAACCTATAACTATGGCTACACCTTC

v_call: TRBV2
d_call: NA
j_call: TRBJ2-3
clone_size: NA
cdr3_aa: CASSLGRTDTQYF
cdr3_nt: TGTGCCAGCAGTCTGGGGCGCACAGATACGCAGTATTTT

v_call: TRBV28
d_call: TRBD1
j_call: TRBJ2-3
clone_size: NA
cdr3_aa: CASTRGLSDTQYF
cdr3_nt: TGTGCCAGTACCAGGGGGCTGTCAGATACGCAGTATTTT

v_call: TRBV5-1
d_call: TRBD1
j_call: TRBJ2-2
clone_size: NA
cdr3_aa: CASSILRDRGHGELFF
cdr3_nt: TGCGCCAGCAGCATTCTCCGGGACAGGGGCCACGGGGAGCTGTTTTTT

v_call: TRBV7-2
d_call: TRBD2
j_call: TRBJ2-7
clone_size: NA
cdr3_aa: CASSFKRTSGAYSYEQYF
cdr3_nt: TGTGCCAGCAGCTTCAAAAGGACTAGCGGGGCTTATTCCTACGAGCAGTACTTC

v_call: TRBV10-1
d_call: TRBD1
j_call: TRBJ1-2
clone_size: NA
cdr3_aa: CASSEGTGFDYGYTF
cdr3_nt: TGCGCCAGCAGCGAAGGGACAGGGTTCGACTATGGCTACACCTTC

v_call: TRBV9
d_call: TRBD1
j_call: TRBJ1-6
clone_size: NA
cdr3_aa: CASSVGQGSPLHF
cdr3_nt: TGTGCCAGCAGCGTAGGACAGGGTTCACCCCTCCACTTT

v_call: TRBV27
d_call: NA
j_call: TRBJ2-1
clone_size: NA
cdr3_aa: CASSSAENEQFF
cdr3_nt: TGTGCCAGCAGTTCGGCGGAGAATGAGCAGTTCTTC

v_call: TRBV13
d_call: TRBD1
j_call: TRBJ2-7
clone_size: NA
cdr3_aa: CASSWTRDRGRQSYEQYF
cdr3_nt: TGTGCCAGCAGCTGGACTCGGGACAGGGGCCGCCAGTCCTACGAGCAGTACTTC

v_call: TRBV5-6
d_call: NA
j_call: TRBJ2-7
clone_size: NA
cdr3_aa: CASSSRFGTREQYF
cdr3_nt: TGTGCCAGCAGTTCCCGGTTTGGGACTCGGGAGCAGTACTTC

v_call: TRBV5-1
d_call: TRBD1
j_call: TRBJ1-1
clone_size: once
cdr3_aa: CASSLGTGSTEAFF
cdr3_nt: TGCGCCAGCAGCCTGGGGACAGGCTCTACTGAAGCTTTCTTT

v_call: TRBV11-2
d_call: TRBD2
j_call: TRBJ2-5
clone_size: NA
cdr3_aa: CASSRVAGSVETQYF
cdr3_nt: TGTGCCAGCAGCCGGGTAGCGGGAAGTGTGGAGACCCAGTACTTC

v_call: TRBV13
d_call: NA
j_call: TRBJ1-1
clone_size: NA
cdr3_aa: CASSWSTGGTEAFF
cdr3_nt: TGTGCCAGCAGCTGGTCGACAGGCGGCACTGAAGCTTTCTTT

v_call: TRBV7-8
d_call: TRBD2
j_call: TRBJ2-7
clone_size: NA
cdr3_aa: CASSLAFGTSGSYEQYF
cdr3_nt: TGTGCCAGCAGCTTAGCGTTCGGGACTAGCGGCTCCTACGAGCAGTACTTC

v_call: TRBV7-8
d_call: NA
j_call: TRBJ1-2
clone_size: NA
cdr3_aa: CASSLDRAINYGYTF
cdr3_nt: TGTGCCAGCAGCTTAGACAGGGCTATTAACTATGGCTACACCTTC

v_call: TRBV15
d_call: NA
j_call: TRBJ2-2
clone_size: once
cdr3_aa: CATSREEGGELFF
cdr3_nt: TGTGCCACCAGCAGAGAGGAGGGCGGGGAGCTGTTTTTT